Sequencing of this TCR beta chain was carried out in a study of neurological immune-mediated disorders. The overall study: Multiple sclerosis patients (n of about 35) included approximately 30 with relapsing-remitting and 3 with secondary progressive disease.

Unsorted libraries were prepared from 2 million PBMCs that had been stored at -80 C. Of note for this clonotype: Its antigen is still unknown.

Study results and caveats: None of the CDR3 amino acid sequences of expanded clones recurred across subjects, suggesting private repertoires in all groups.

The authors made cDNA by 5'RACE with 10-nucleotide random UMIs. TCRdb independently ran MiXCR on the 5' RACE reads; one entry per CDR3 protein. The sample holds tens of thousands of distinct CDR3 sequences, roughly 3.8% seen once. This CDR3 has 14 residues. J was trimmed by 3 bases and V by 5 bases; bases with no gene match: 6. Germline CDR1 reads DFQATT; CDR2 reads SNEGSKA (reference sequence). The TCR was taken from a man in his fifties or sixties with multiple sclerosis. The J gene is TRBJ1-4, the V gene TRBV20-1; 7 bases map to TRBD1. The sequenced material came from PBMCs. The CDR3 region is CSAGPGGPNEKLFF. In DNA form, the CDR3 reads TGCAGTGCTGGACCAGGGGGGCCTAATGAAAAACTGTTTTTT.